This T cell receptor beta chain came from a study of blood T cells in healthy people across ages. This clonotype appeared a few times. The CDR3 has 13 amino acids. Germline CDR1 reads SEHNR; CDR2 reads FQNEAQ (reference sequence). V gave up 1 base and J gave up 8 bases; unmatched junction bases: 4. Then a second PCR, running roughly 7 to 12 cycles, was carried out with a sample-barcoded 5' primer and a J-beta primer mix. Each CDR3 protein is one row after TCRdb ran MiXCR on the 5' RACE reads. The sample contains about 1.5 million distinct CDR3 sequences, approximately 43% of which appear only once. The TCR originated in a woman aged 18 to 35 in good health. The sample comprised blood. The chain employs TRBV7-9 and TRBJ2-7; 8 positions match TRBD2. The CDR3 DNA follows: TGTGCCAGCAGCTTAGAGGGGACTAGTCAGCAGTACTTC. This encodes CASSLEGTSQQYF.